The rows below give T cell receptor beta chains drawn from one sample of a study of cytomegalovirus exposure and HLA in healthy donors. TCRdb's table, derived via immunoSEQ multiplex PCR, lists solely in-frame clones and lacks some. The sample contains about 160,000 clones, roughly 80% of which appear only once. The specimen sequenced was PBMCs. Every receptor here comes from a woman aged 18-29 years in good health and CMV-seronegative. Each CDR3 is given with its conserved first and last residue. D genes are given only for firm matches. Size tells how often a clone was seen (once, few, many) or the class of an expanded clone, and some rows leave it out.

d_call j_call v_call clone_size cdr3_nt cdr3_aa
NA TRBJ1-2 TRBV25-1 few TGTGCCAGCAGTGCGACAGCTAACTATGGCTACACCTTC CASSATANYGYTF
TRBD2 TRBJ2-7 TRBV18 NA TGTGCCAGCTCACCACCGGTTAGGACTAGCGGGAGTCTTTACTTC CASSPPVRTSGSLYF
TRBD1 TRBJ1-5 TRBV27 NA TGTGCCAGCAGTTTTCGGGGACAGGGGTTTCAGCCCCAGCATTTT CASSFRGQGFQPQHF
NA TRBJ2-7 TRBV4-1 NA TGCGCCAGCAGCCAAGACAGGACCTACGAGCAGTACTTC CASSQDRTYEQYF
NA TRBJ2-5 TRBV2 NA TGTGCCAGCAGTGATGACAAGACCCAAGAGACCCAGTACTTC CASSDDKTQETQYF
TRBD1 TRBJ2-2 TRBV16 NA TGTGCCAGCAGCCAAACGGGACAGGGGACCGGGGAGCTGTTTTTT CASSQTGQGTGELFF
TRBD1 TRBJ2-2 TRBV9 NA TGTGCCAGCAGGGCTTCAGGGGGCCCTTCGGTCGGGGAGCTGTTTTTT CASRASGGPSVGELFF
TRBD1 TRBJ1-2 TRBV28 once TGTGCCAGCATGGGGACAGGGGACTATGGCTACACCTTC CASMGTGDYGYTF
NA TRBJ2-3 TRBV27 NA TGTGCCAGCAGTTTATCGTATAACAGCGGGAGCACAGATACGCAGTATTTT CASSLSYNSGSTDTQYF
TRBD1 TRBJ2-6 TRBV18 once TGTGCCAGCTCACCAACGGACAGGGGGTACTCTGGGGCCAACGTCCTGACTTTC CASSPTDRGYSGANVLTF
NA TRBJ1-1 TRBV6-5 NA TGTGCCAGCAGAAAAGCGGCGGGTGAAGCTTTCTTT CASRKAAGEAFF
NA TRBJ2-3 TRBV5-1 NA TGCGCCAGCAGCTTGGGGCAGGGTGACACAGATACGCAGTATTTT CASSLGQGDTDTQYF
TRBD1 TRBJ1-1 TRBV7-2 NA TGTGCCAGCAGCCGAACCGGACAGGGAACGAACGCTGAAGCTTTCTTT CASSRTGQGTNAEAFF
NA TRBJ2-7 TRBV7-2 NA TGTGCCAGCAGCTTAGATTCTGTAGAGCAGTACTTC CASSLDSVEQYF
NA TRBJ2-4 TRBV5-1 NA TGCGCCAGCAGCTCCAGGAGGGACGGGATTCAGTACTTC CASSSRRDGIQYF
TRBD1 TRBJ2-3 TRBV7-9 NA TGTTCCAGCAGCCCCCGGACCGGGACAGCGGAAGATACGCAGTATTTT CSSSPRTGTAEDTQYF
NA TRBJ1-2 TRBV7-9 NA TGTGCCAGCAGCTCAGGGGATGGCTACACCTTC CASSSGDGYTF
TRBD1 TRBJ1-1 TRBV28 NA TGTGCCAGCAGCCTCCCCAGGGGGCAAGTTGGGGGCACGGTGAACACTGAAGCTTTCTTT CASSLPRGQVGGTVNTEAFF
TRBD2 TRBJ2-7 TRBV10-3 NA TGTGCCATCAGTGAGTCGCTAGCGGGATTCCCCTACGAGCAGTACTTC CAISESLAGFPYEQYF
TRBD2 TRBJ2-1 TRBV19 NA TGTGCCAGTAGGAGGGGGATGGCGGCGGGAGGGTCCGGTAATGAGCAGTTCTTC CASRRGMAAGGSGNEQFF
NA TRBJ2-5 TRBV19 NA TGTGCCAGTAGTATCGTGGGAGGTCGTGGGGAGACCCAGTACTTC CASSIVGGRGETQYF
TRBD1 TRBJ1-2 TRBV27 NA TGTGCCAGCAGTTTAAGACAGGGAGGAAGCTATGGCTACACCTTC CASSLRQGGSYGYTF
TRBD2 TRBJ2-7 TRBV11-2 NA TGTGCCAGCAGCAAAGGTGCCGGGACTAGCGGATCCTACGAGCAGTACTTC CASSKGAGTSGSYEQYF
TRBD1 TRBJ1-5 TRBV6-5 few TGTGCCAGCAGTATGTCCAGGGGGTCTAATCAGCCCCAGCATTTT CASSMSRGSNQPQHF
TRBD1 TRBJ2-7 TRBV5-1 NA TGCGCCAGCAGCTTGGCGGGACAGGGTTTTTACGAGCAGTACTTC CASSLAGQGFYEQYF
NA TRBJ2-7 TRBV2 NA TGTGCCAGCAGCAAGCCGACAGGGGCGATTTTGTGGGAGGGCTACGAGCAGTACTTC CASSKPTGAILWEGYEQYF
TRBD1 TRBJ1-2 TRBV10-1 NA TGCGCCAGCAGCCGGGACAGGGGTGTCTATGGCTACACCTTC CASSRDRGVYGYTF
NA TRBJ1-2 TRBV11-3 NA TGTGCCAGCAGCTTAGATCAGGACTATGGCTACACCTTC CASSLDQDYGYTF
NA TRBJ2-7 TRBV2 NA TGTGCCAGCAGTGAAGCCCGGGAGTGGGAGCAGTACTTC CASSEAREWEQYF
TRBD2 TRBJ2-7 TRBV25-1 once TGTGCCAGCACCGAGGAAATAGCGGGAGTTGATTCCCCCTACGAGCAGTACTTC CASTEEIAGVDSPYEQYF
TRBD1 TRBJ2-7 TRBV18 once TGTGCCAGCTCCTCGACAGGGTTCCACGAGCAGTACTTC CASSSTGFHEQYF
TRBD2 TRBJ2-5 TRBV5-4 NA TGTGCCAGCAGCTTGGTAGCGGGAGGGAGGGAGACCCAGTACTTC CASSLVAGGRETQYF
NA TRBJ2-2 TRBV19 once TGTGCCAGTAGTATAGTCGGCGGTTACACCGGGGAGCTGTTTTTT CASSIVGGYTGELFF
NA TRBJ2-7 TRBV19 NA TGTGCCAGTAGCCCAGGTCGGTCTCGGGAGCAGTACTTC CASSPGRSREQYF
TRBD2 TRBJ2-2 TRBV5-1 once TGCGCCAGCTCCCGGACTAGCGGTAACACCGGGGAGCTGTTTTTT CASSRTSGNTGELFF
NA TRBJ2-5 TRBV7-3 NA TGTGCCAGCAGCTCCCACGGAGGGCAGGGCGCAGAGACCCAGTACTTC CASSSHGGQGAETQYF
NA TRBJ1-5 TRBV30 NA TGTGCCTGGAGCGAAGGAGAATATAGCAATCAGCCCCAGCATTTT CAWSEGEYSNQPQHF
TRBD2 TRBJ2-1 TRBV7-9 NA TGTGCCAGCAGCTTAGGGGGGGTCGGGAGGAATGAGCAGTTCTTC CASSLGGVGRNEQFF
NA TRBJ2-7 TRBV18 few TGTGCCAGCTCACCACGGCAGGCCCGCTCCTACGAGCAGTACTTC CASSPRQARSYEQYF
NA TRBJ2-6 TRBV21-1 NA TGTGCCAGCAGCGCGGACAGGGATCTCTCTGGGGCCAACGTCCTGACTTTC CASSADRDLSGANVLTF
TRBD1 TRBJ1-2 TRBV4-3 NA TGCGCCAGCAGCCAGGGTACAGGGGGCGCGGCCTATGGCTACACCTTC CASSQGTGGAAYGYTF
TRBD1 TRBJ1-1 TRBV2 NA TGTGCCAGCAGTACAGGGGTGGCTGAAGCTTTCTTT CASSTGVAEAFF
TRBD2 TRBJ2-5 TRBV7-3 NA TGTGCCAGCAGCCCAGAGGGAGCGGGATGGGGGGAGACCCAGTACTTC CASSPEGAGWGETQYF
TRBD2 TRBJ2-7 TRBV28 NA TGTGCCAGCAGTTTGCCTTGGACTAGCGGGATGCTCGAGCAGTACTTC CASSLPWTSGMLEQYF
TRBD1 TRBJ1-2 TRBV25-1 NA TGTGCCAGCAGTGACAGGGGGCTGGGCTACACCTTC CASSDRGLGYTF
NA TRBJ1-6 TRBV6-1 few TGTGCCAGCAGTTGGGATGGGAGGTCACCCCTCCACTTT CASSWDGRSPLHF
TRBD2 TRBJ2-6 TRBV19 few TGTGCCACACGAAGCGGGAGGGTAGCTGGGGCCAACGTCCTGACTTTC CATRSGRVAGANVLTF
TRBD1 TRBJ2-7 TRBV7-3 NA TGTGCCAGCAGCTTTGGGACAGGGCCTTCCTACGAGCAGTACTTC CASSFGTGPSYEQYF
NA TRBJ2-7 TRBV7-6 NA TGTGCCAGCAGCTTAGAAGGTAACAGGGCTCTACCCTACGAGCAGTACTTC CASSLEGNRALPYEQYF
NA TRBJ2-1 TRBV7-6 NA TGTGCCAGCAGCGCGGGTACAGGGTACAATGAGCAGTTCTTC CASSAGTGYNEQFF
NA TRBJ1-2 TRBV9 NA TGTGCCAGCAGCGTAGCCGCTGGGGGGAAGGCCAGTTATGGCTACACCTTC CASSVAAGGKASYGYTF
NA TRBJ2-7 TRBV2 NA TGTGCCAGGGCGGGTGAAGGTCCAACCGACTACGAGCAGTACTTC CARAGEGPTDYEQYF
NA TRBJ1-1 TRBV6-5 few TGTGCCAGTTTTCCGAGCAAGAACACTGAAGCTTTCTTT CASFPSKNTEAFF
TRBD1 TRBJ2-2 TRBV28 NA TGTGCCAGCATCGGACAGGGGATTACCGGGGAGCTGTTTTTT CASIGQGITGELFF
NA TRBJ1-1 TRBV7-2 NA TGTGCCAGCAGCCCGGGACAGAACACTGAAGCTTTCTTT CASSPGQNTEAFF
NA TRBJ1-1 TRBV9 NA TGTGCCAGCAGCCCTAGGGGGGGCGCGATCACTGAAGCTTTCTTT CASSPRGGAITEAFF
NA TRBJ1-5 TRBV30 NA TGTGCCTGGGGGGGGGATAGCAATCAGCCCCAGCATTTT CAWGGDSNQPQHF
NA TRBJ1-5 TRBV19 NA TGTGCCAGTAGTATCTACGGAGGAAATCAGCCCCAGCATTTT CASSIYGGNQPQHF